This T cell receptor beta chain originates from a study of identical twins. One entry per CDR3 protein results from TCRdb running MiXCR on the 5' RACE reads. The sample has 200,000 or so distinct CDR3 sequences, about 7.5% seen once; the top ten hold less than 2%. This CDR3 is built from 13 residues. Trimming cost V 5 bases and J 7 bases; bases outside gene matches: 8. CDR1 is SGHRS and CDR2 is YFSETQ in the germline V gene. Separately, the same data were catalogued under a study of yellow fever vaccine responses in identical twins. That source reports: Twins' vaccine T cell responses reportedly seemed partly convergent and partly personalized.

This chain connects TRBV5-1 to TRBJ2-5; 7 nucleotides agree with TRBD2. Sequenced input: memory (CD45RO+) T cells sorted from blood. This receptor was obtained from a woman between 18 and 29 years old in good health. CDR3: CASSSREGGTQYF. CDR3 nucleotide sequence: TGCGCCAGCAGTTCCAGGGAGGGTGGGACCCAGTACTTC. Complete variable domain (other parts from reference TRBV5-1 and TRBJ2-5): KAGVTQTPRYLIKTRGQQVTLSCSPISGHRSVSWYQQTPGQGLQFLFEYFSETQRNKGNFPGRFSGRQFSNSRSEMNVSTLELGDSALYLCASSSREGGTQYFGPGTRLLVL.